This T cell receptor (beta chain) was sequenced for a study of CD8 T cells in ankylosing spondylitis. This clonotype has more than one count but fewer than ten. What it recognizes is unknown. Study-wide findings and caveats: Apparently characteristic of ankylosing spondylitis blood was a TCR beta motif (roughly eight highly homologous variants). Previous work reported some of these motif variants in the synovial fluid and blood of reactive arthritis. In peripheral blood, disease-linked CD8+ clones occurred at relatively low frequencies. The study looked at matched synovial fluid samples from ankylosing spondylitis patients. Disease-linked clones were reported to be significantly enriched there.

The CDR3 length is 15 residues. The germline CDR1 and CDR2 sequences are MNHNS and SASEGT. With 6 bases removed from V and 0 bases from J, the gap between germline ends came to 12 bases. A quantitative 5'-RACE method, one with molecular barcodes, was used to make TCR beta libraries. In TCRdb, the 5' RACE reads were re-called with MiXCR into one record per CDR3 protein. The table has approximately 540,000 distinct CDR3 sequences, 10% to 15% seen once. The V and J genes are TRBV6-1 and TRBJ1-3; a weak D match, TRBD1 (6 bases). The sample consisted of blood, either unsorted or a sorted T cell fraction (not recorded which). This receptor was taken from a male donor with ankylosing spondylitis. The CDR3 DNA reads TGTGCCAGCAGACACCGGGACAACTCTGGAAACACCATATATTTT. Its translation is CASRHRDNSGNTIYF.